This T cell receptor beta chain was found in a study of low-dose radiotherapy and immunotherapy resistance in tumors. With TRAV- and TRBV-specific primers, first-strand cDNA was made, covering the alpha and beta chains. Over around 19 PCR cycles, TCRs were amplified from a constant-region primer and V-primer adapter. Via MiXCR, TCRdb re-called the reads, giving one row per CDR3 protein. The table lists some 100,000 distinct CDR3 sequences, 20% of them singletons, with 10% to 15% in the top ten. This clonotype was detected ten times or more. Documented time point: after trial treatment. Regarding treatment: LDRT plus nivolumab, ipilimumab, low-dose cyclophosphamide and aspirin (RACIN trial). Trimming pared 0 bases from V and 4 bases from J, leaving 6 bases between. Germline V CDR1 and CDR2: LNHDA, SQIVND (reference sequence). The CDR3 sequence is 13 residues long.

The TCR sequence derives from a female donor with ovarian cancer. Sequencing used PBMCs, obtained after low-dose radiotherapy plus immunotherapy. The chain joins TRBV19 to TRBJ1-2; no reliable D call. The CDR3 here is CASSIEMSYGYTF. The DNA of the CDR3 is TGTGCCAGTAGTATAGAGATGAGCTATGGCTACACCTTC. Complete variable domain (other parts from reference TRBV19 and TRBJ1-2): DGGITQSPKYLFRKEGQNVTLSCEQNLNHDAMYWYRQDPGQGLRLIYYSQIVNDFQKGDIAEGYSVSREKKESFPLTVTSAQKNPTAFYLCASSIEMSYGYTFGSGTRLTVV.